These T cell receptor beta chains were read from a single sample in a study of shared clonotypes between healthy human individuals. Profiling relied on immunoSEQ multiplex PCR, and the TCRdb table lists in-frame clones only, not all of them. The repertoire has around 2,000,000 clones, 95% of them found once; the top ten carry under 0.15%. The sequenced sample consisted of naive CD4+ T cells sorted from blood. The receptors here all came from a man between 18 and 35 years old in good health. The CDR3 runs from the conserved cysteine through the conserved F or W. A D gene is named only where the DNA matches it firmly. Rows give clone size only sometimes, using once, few, many, or a class for an expanded clone.

j_call v_call clone_size d_call cdr3_nt cdr3_aa
TRBJ2-3 TRBV5-1 - - TGCGCCAGCAGCGACAAAGACACAGATACGCAGTATTTT CASSDKDTDTQYF
TRBJ2-2 TRBV18 - TRBD2 TGTGCCAGCTCACCACCTAAAATAGCGGGAGGTGGCACCGGGGAGCTGTTTTTT CASSPPKIAGGGTGELFF
TRBJ2-1 TRBV4-1 - TRBD2 TGCGCCAGCAGACCGGGACTAGCGTACAATGAGCAGTTCTTC CASRPGLAYNEQFF
TRBJ1-1 TRBV28 - - TGTGCCAGCAGCGGACAGAACACTGAAGCTTTCTTT CASSGQNTEAFF
TRBJ2-7 TRBV10-3 - - TGTGCCATCAGCAACCCTGAGCAGGGGCAATACGAGCAGTACTTC CAISNPEQGQYEQYF
TRBJ2-3 TRBV6-6 - TRBD1 TGTGCCACGGACAGGGGGCTGGGCACAGATACGCAGTATTTT CATDRGLGTDTQYF
TRBJ2-2 TRBV6-5 - TRBD1 TGTGCCACCAGGACAGGGTTCTTTAACACCGGGGAGCTGTTTTTT CATRTGFFNTGELFF
TRBJ2-7 TRBV7-9 - TRBD1 TGTGCCAGCAGCTTATCCAGGGGGTTTGACGAGCAGTACTTC CASSLSRGFDEQYF
TRBJ2-3 TRBV6-5 - - TGTGCCAGCAGTTATAGCGGAACCACAGATACGCAGTATTTT CASSYSGTTDTQYF
TRBJ1-3 TRBV27 - - TGTGCCAGTTCTGGGGGGGGCTCTGGAAACACCATATATTTT CASSGGGSGNTIYF
TRBJ2-7 TRBV6-1 - - TGTGCCAGCAGAAGGGCGAGGGCCGACGAGCAGTACTTC CASRRARADEQYF
TRBJ2-7 TRBV27 - TRBD1 TGTGCCAGCAGTTTAAGGACAGGGTACGGGCAGTACTTC CASSLRTGYGQYF
TRBJ2-5 TRBV18 - - TGTGCCAGCTCACAGGGGACCCAAGAGACCCAGTACTTC CASSQGTQETQYF
TRBJ1-6 TRBV7-2 - - TGTGCCAGCAGCTTAGGGGACCGATTAAATTCACCCCTCCACTTT CASSLGDRLNSPLHF
TRBJ2-7 TRBV7-2 once - TGTGCCAGCAGCTATCCGGGAGTCACCTACGAGCAGTACTTC CASSYPGVTYEQYF
TRBJ2-7 TRBV11-2 - - TGTGCCAGCAGCTTAGCCCTGGGGCACCCGACAAGCCTATACGAGCAGTACTTC CASSLALGHPTSLYEQYF
TRBJ2-7 TRBV7-9 - - TGTGCCAGCAGCTTAGAAACATTCCACGACGCCTACGAGCAGTACTTC CASSLETFHDAYEQYF
TRBJ2-3 TRBV6-1 once TRBD2 TGTGCCAGCACGGTAGCGGGCTGGGATACGCAGTATTTT CASTVAGWDTQYF
TRBJ1-1 TRBV7-9 - - TGTGCCAGCAGTTTCCCCCCCGACACTGAAGCTTTCTTT CASSFPPDTEAFF
TRBJ2-2 TRBV28 - - TGTGCCGCGTCGGACAGGAACACCGGGGAGCTGTTTTTT CAASDRNTGELFF
TRBJ1-1 TRBV5-4 - TRBD1 TGTGCCAGCAGCTGGGGACAGGGTTTCGCTGAAGCTTTCTTT CASSWGQGFAEAFF
TRBJ2-5 TRBV9 - TRBD2 TGTGCCAGCAGCGTAGGTCTAGCGGGAGGGGAGACCCAGTACTTC CASSVGLAGGETQYF
TRBJ2-5 TRBV5-8 - - TGTGCCAGCAGCTTAGGCCAGCAGCCATATAGGGAGACCCAGTACTTC CASSLGQQPYRETQYF
TRBJ1-2 TRBV6-6 - - TGTGCCAGCAGGCGCGCGGGGGCAGAAGGCTACACCTTC CASRRAGAEGYTF
TRBJ1-2 TRBV19 few - TGTGCCAGCAGGGAGGGCTATGGCTACACCTTC CASREGYGYTF
TRBJ1-2 TRBV6-1 - - TGTGCCAGCAGTGAAGCGGGCGGGCGTGGCTACACCTTC CASSEAGGRGYTF
TRBJ1-5 TRBV28 once - TGTGCCAGCTGGGAGGGCTGGGGGCGAGGGAGCAATCAGCCCCAGCATTTT CASWEGWGRGSNQPQHF
TRBJ2-1 TRBV5-4 - - TGTGCCAGCAGCCTCCCTCAGGGGCGCCAATCCTACAATGAGCAGTTCTTC CASSLPQGRQSYNEQFF
TRBJ2-5 TRBV10-3 - - TGTGCCATCAGGGGCGAGACAAAAGGGCAGACCCAGTACTTC CAIRGETKGQTQYF
TRBJ2-7 TRBV6-5 - - TGTGCCAGCAGGTCACCGGGACCGCTCTACGAGCAGTACTTC CASRSPGPLYEQYF
TRBJ2-7 TRBV18 - - TGTGCCAGCTCACCCACCTCCTACGAGCAGTACTTC CASSPTSYEQYF
TRBJ2-1 TRBV5-1 - - TGCGCCAGCAGCCCTCGAGGACGGGACTCGTACAATGAGCAGTTCTTC CASSPRGRDSYNEQFF